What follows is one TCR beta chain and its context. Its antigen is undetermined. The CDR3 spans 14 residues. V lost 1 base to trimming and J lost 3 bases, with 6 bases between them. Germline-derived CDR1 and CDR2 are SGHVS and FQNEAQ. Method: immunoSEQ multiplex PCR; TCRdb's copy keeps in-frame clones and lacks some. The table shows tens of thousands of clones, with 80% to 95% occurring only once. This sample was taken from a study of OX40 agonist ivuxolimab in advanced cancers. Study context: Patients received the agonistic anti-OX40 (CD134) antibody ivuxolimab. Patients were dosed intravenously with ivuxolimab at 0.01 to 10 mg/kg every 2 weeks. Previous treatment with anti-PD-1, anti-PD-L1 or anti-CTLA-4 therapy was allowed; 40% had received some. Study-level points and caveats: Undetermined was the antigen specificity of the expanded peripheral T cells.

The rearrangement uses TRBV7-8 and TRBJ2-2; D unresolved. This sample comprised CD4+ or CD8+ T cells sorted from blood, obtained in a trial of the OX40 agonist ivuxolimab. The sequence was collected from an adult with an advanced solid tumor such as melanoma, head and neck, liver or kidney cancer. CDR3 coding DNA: TGTGCCAGCAGCTTAGAGTGGGACACCGGGGAGCTGTTTTTT. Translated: CASSLEWDTGELFF.